One and the same sample provided the 22 T cell receptor beta chains below, sequenced in a study of metastatic and nonmetastatic thyroid tumors. Not a single patient had been given any form of treatment at any point before undergoing thyroid surgery. Through MiXCR, TCRdb re-clonotyped the PCR reads. The table has over 20,000 clones, more than 25% seen once. Sequenced material: blood. Receptor source: a female donor with papillary thyroid cancer or a benign thyroid nodule (not recorded which). Some clones in this sample may be carry-over from other donors' samples.

This clone has ten or more counts. The CDR3 protein is CASRAQGLLFSTQYF. The CDR3 DNA sequence: TGTGCCAGCAGGGCGCAGGGACTTCTTTTCTCGACCCAGTACTTC. The chain joins TRBV28 to TRBJ2-5; a possible D gene is TRBD2 (6 bases). The CDR3 has 15 amino acids. Looked up from germline, CDR1 is MDHEN and CDR2 is SYDVKM. V lost 6 bases, J lost 7 bases, and 21 bases lay in between.

This clone has more than one count but fewer than ten. This chain's CDR3 is CASSEARGPDTQYF. The CDR3 nucleotides read TGTGCCAGCAGTGAAGCTCGAGGTCCAGATACGCAGTATTTT. V gene TRBV28 combines with J gene TRBJ2-3; D gene unclear. Trimming cost V 5 bases and J 4 bases, with 13 bases left between them. Germline assignment: CDR1 MDHEN and CDR2 SYDVKM. The CDR3 spans 14 residues. Full variable domain (remainder filled in from reference TRBV28 and TRBJ2-3): DVKVTQSSRYLVKRTGEKVFLECVQDMDHENMFWYRQDPGLGLRLIYFSYDVKMKEKGDIPEGYSVSREKKERFSLILESASTNQTSMYLCASSEARGPDTQYFGPGTRLTVL.

This clone was counted at least ten times. A single base separates this from a much larger clone, so it may be a read error. Other DNA sequences within the sample encode an identical CDR3. The chain employs TRBV7-2 and TRBJ2-3; D may be TRBD2 (5 bases). V was clipped by 0 bases and J by 6 bases, with 10 bases between them. The CDR3 is made up of 14 amino acids. Germline lookup yields CDR1 SGHTA and CDR2 FQGNSA. CDR3 bases: TGTGCCAGCAGCTTAGCGGGCTGGGAGGATACGCAGTATTTT. Protein sequence: CASSLAGWEDTQYF.

This clone was seen more than once but under ten times. The chain joins TRBV12-3 or TRBV12-4 to TRBJ1-2, with D unresolved. Trimming pared 6 bases from V and 8 bases from J, leaving 10 bases between. The CDR3 runs 11 residues. The DNA for the CDR3 is TGTGCCAGCAGACGGGGTGGCGGCTACACCTTC. Encoded protein: CASRRGGGYTF.

The CDR3 sequence: CASSLGAANTQYF. Written as DNA, the CDR3 is TGTGCCAGCAGCTTAGGAGCCGCCAATACGCAGTATTTT. The chain carries TRBV7-3 and TRBJ2-3; D remains unclear. Germline values: CDR1 SGHTA, CDR2 FQGTGA. The CDR3 spans 13 residues. Trimming removed 2 bases from V and 7 bases from J, with 10 bases in between.

Worth noting for this clone: At one end the junction does not follow the germline gene, possibly because of a read error. This chain connects TRBV7-2 to TRBJ1-5, with D maybe TRBD1 (5 bases). The CDR3 loop spans 13 amino acids. Germline-derived CDR1 and CDR2 are SGHTA and FQGNSA. The CDR3 here is CDSSWDGNQPLHF. CDR3 in DNA: TGTGACAGCAGCTGGGACGGCAATCAGCCCCTGCATTTT. Complete variable domain (other parts from reference TRBV7-2 and TRBJ1-5): GAGVSQSPSNKVTEKGKDVELRCDPISGHTALYWYRQSLGQGLEFLIYFQGNSAPDKSGLPSDRFSAERTGGSVSTLTIQRTQQEDSAVYLCDSSWDGNQPLHFGDGTRLSIL.

In its sample, this clone ranks as medium-sized. The chain employs TRBV20-1 and TRBJ1-5, with D tentatively TRBD1 (5 bases). The CDR3 has 16 amino acids. Germline CDR1 is DFQATT and CDR2 is SNEGSKA (reference sequence). Trimming cost V 3 bases and J 3 bases, with 18 bases left between them. The CDR3 is CSASTLRDVTNQPQHF. DNA of the CDR3: TGCAGTGCTAGTACGCTCCGGGACGTCACCAATCAGCCCCAGCATTTT.

This clone was counted at least ten times. This rearrangement joins TRBV5-8 to TRBJ2-2; perhaps TRBD1 as D (5 bases). Trimming took off 2 bases at V and 3 bases at J, with 11 bases between the two ends. Germline CDR1 and CDR2: SGHTS and YDEGEE. This CDR3 is built from 15 residues. CDR3 DNA: TGTGCCAGCAGCTTTAGGAGACAGCACACCGGGGAGCTGTTTTTT. Protein product: CASSFRRQHTGELFF.

This clone was recorded many times. V gene TRBV6-6 combines with J gene TRBJ1-1; maybe TRBD1 (6 bases). The V gene's germline CDR1 is MNHNY and CDR2 SVGAGI (reference sequence). V lost 6 bases to trimming and J lost 4 bases, with 33 bases between them. This CDR3 has 20 amino acids. The CDR3 here is CASRKFGTTGPREPITEAFF. The CDR3 DNA is TGTGCCAGCAGGAAGTTTGGGACGACAGGCCCTCGAGAACCGATCACTGAAGCTTTCTTT.

The genes are TRBV4-1 and TRBJ2-7, with no clear D. Per germline, CDR1 MGHRA and CDR2 YSYEKL. Deletions cut 1 base from V and 6 bases from J, with 13 bases between. The CDR3 has 14 residues. DNA of the CDR3: TGCGCCAGCAGCCAAGCTGGCGTGATGAGCGAGCAGTACTTC. Its translation is CASSQAGVMSEQYF.

The table lists this clone with many counts. CDR3 sequence (DNA): TGTGCCAGCAGCTTCCCGACAGGGTTATATGGCTACACCTTC. Protein sequence: CASSFPTGLYGYTF. This chain uses TRBV5-4 with TRBJ1-2; 7 bases are a match to TRBD1. The junction had 6 bases not matched to a gene; V was cut back by 2 bases and J by 5 bases. There are 14 residues in the CDR3. The germline V gene encodes CDR1 SGHNT and CDR2 YYREEE (reference sequence).

There are a few counts of this clone. Here the CDR3 reads CASSYRGASYTF. CDR3 DNA sequence: TGTGCCAGCAGTTACAGGGGGGCTAGCTACACCTTC. The V gene is TRBV28, the J gene TRBJ1-2, with TRBD1 identical over 8 bases. Looked up from germline, CDR1 is MDHEN and CDR2 is SYDVKM. The CDR3 is 12 amino acids. Trimming took 4 bases from V and 9 from J; bases not matched to a gene: 4.

With regard to this clone: No conserved phenylalanine or tryptophan ends this CDR3, so it is likely a read error. J is TRBJ2-1 and V is TRBV6-5; D might be TRBD2 (5 bases). The CDR3 consists of 14 residues. Looked up from germline, CDR1 is MNHEY and CDR2 is SVGAGI. CDR3 nucleotides: TGTGCCAGCAGATACTCCTCGACTACGGGTGAGCAGTTCATC. Encoded protein: CASRYSSTTGEQFI.

This clone has a count of ten or more. The chain combines TRBV6-2 or TRBV6-3 with TRBJ2-1; D may be TRBD2 (6 bases). This CDR3 has 14 residues. The germline V gene encodes CDR1 MNHEY and CDR2 SVGEGT. Trimming cost V 6 bases and J 10 bases, with 19 bases left between them. CDR3 loop: CASSGGPEVPEQFF. DNA for the CDR3: TGTGCCAGCAGCGGGGGTCCTGAAGTACCAGAGCAGTTCTTC.

This clone was counted at least ten times. The chain couples TRBV12-3 or TRBV12-4 to TRBJ1-6; the match to TRBD1 covers 9 bases. Germline trimming cut 6 bases from V and 11 bases from J; bases unmatched to any gene: 8. The CDR3 loop spans 14 amino acids. The CDR3 DNA reads as TGTGCCAGCAGAGCCGACAGGGGGTCGACACCCCTCCACTTT. This encodes CASRADRGSTPLHF.

The chain has TRBV30 and TRBJ2-7, with D unresolved. The CDR3 has 11 residues. Germline CDR1 and CDR2: GTSNPN and SVGIG (reference sequence). V lost 3 bases and J 3 bases, leaving 6 bases between the germline ends. The CDR3 protein is CAWRRDYEQYF. CDR3 bases: TGTGCCTGGAGAAGGGACTACGAGCAGTACTTC.

The chain is built from TRBV29-1 and TRBJ1-1, with a tentative D call TRBD1 (5 bases). Germline V gives CDR1 SQVTM, CDR2 ANQGSEA. The germline V and J ends were trimmed by 6 bases and 5 bases, with 19 bases remaining between them. The CDR3 has 14 amino acids. The CDR3 loop is CSVPMLLGGTEAFF. The CDR3 nucleotides are TGCAGCGTACCGATGCTCTTGGGGGGGACTGAAGCTTTCTTT. Complete variable domain (other parts from reference TRBV29-1 and TRBJ1-1): SAVISQKPSRDICQRGTSLTIQCQVDSQVTMMFWYRQQPGQSLTLIATANQGSEATYESGFVIDKFPISRPNLTFSTLTVSNMSPEDSSIYLCSVPMLLGGTEAFFGQGTRLTVV.

This clone was found many times. The CDR3 DNA reads as TGTGCCAGCATACACCGCCTGGCGGGGGGGTCACCCAACCAAGAGACCCAGTACTTC. It is translated as CASIHRLAGGSPNQETQYF. V usage is TRBV12-3 or TRBV12-4 and J usage is TRBJ2-5; 9 bases align to TRBD2. The V segment lost 7 bases and the J segment 0 bases; nucleotides outside the gene matches: 18. The CDR3 consists of 19 residues.

Judged by abundance, this clone is medium-sized. This rearrangement joins TRBV20-1 to TRBJ2-1; D might be TRBD2 (6 bases). Germline CDR1 and CDR2: DFQATT and SNEGSKA (reference sequence). The CDR3 contains 14 residues. Trimming removed 5 bases at V and 12 bases at J, with 23 bases between. CDR3 loop: CSAERGGVPQGQFF. In DNA, the CDR3 is TGCAGTGCTGAACGAGGAGGGGTACCCCAGGGGCAGTTCTTC.

This clone was observed many times. V gene TRBV7-3 combines with J gene TRBJ2-1; D remains ambiguous. Per the germline V gene, CDR1 is SGHTA and CDR2 is FQGTGA. Trimming left V 4 bases short and J 8 bases short, with 12 bases between. The CDR3 has 13 residues. CDR3 in amino acids: CASSSDQIHEQFF. CDR3 sequence (DNA): TGTGCCAGCAGCTCCGACCAGATCCATGAGCAGTTCTTC.

This clone has a count of ten or more. The J gene is TRBJ2-3, the V gene TRBV4-3; D remains ambiguous. Between the trimmed V and J ends, which lost 0 bases and 4 bases, there was a span of 14 bases. Germline CDR1 is LGHNA and CDR2 is YSLEER. This CDR3 is built from 16 residues. The CDR3 DNA follows: TGCGCCAGCAGCCAAGATGCCAATAAGCTTTCAGATACGCAGTATTTT. Translated: CASSQDANKLSDTQYF.

This clone is labeled medium-sized. The V call is TRBV20-1, the J call TRBJ2-7; tentative D call: TRBD2 (6 bases). Germline V gene data show CDR1 as DFQATT and CDR2 as SNEGSKA (reference sequence). V lost 1 base, J lost 1 base, and 14 bases lay in between. This CDR3 comprises 15 residues. CDR3 coding DNA: TGCAGTGCTAGAGGGGGCGGGGTCACTTCCTACGAGCAGTACTTC. The encoded protein is CSARGGGVTSYEQYF.